This T cell receptor (beta chain) comes out of a study of T cells in Graves' hyperthyroidism and ophthalmopathy. RNA transcripts served as the template for amplifying TCR beta CDR3 regions. The HTBI primer set was used in a first-round RT-PCR of the TCR CDR3. Each CDR3 protein gets one entry after TCRdb re-called the multiplex PCR reads with MiXCR. The table has roughly 380,000 distinct CDR3 sequences, around an eighth seen once; the top ten hold roughly 20%. Participants, patients aged 18 to 65, had newly diagnosed hyperthyroidism with a duration under 2 months. A sample of blood taken at first hyperthyroidism diagnosis preceded any ophthalmopathy symptoms. This clonotype showed up just a few times. No antigen is known for it. CDR1 KGHSH and CDR2 LQKENI come from the germline V gene. V was pared by 3 bases and J by 1 base, with 18 bases between. CDR3 length equals 17 residues. Study-wide results and caveats: The blood repertoire included most of the expanded thyroid clonotypes above 0.001.

The chain carries TRBV18 and TRBJ1-1; TRBD1 is a possible D gene (6 bases). The sequence derives from a man younger than 40 with Graves' hyperthyroidism that later progressed to Graves' ophthalmopathy. The specimen was blood. The CDR3, as DNA: TGTGCCAGCTCACCCCGGCCCGGGGGGCCGGGGAACACTGAAGCTTTCTTT. It specifies CASSPRPGGPGNTEAFF.